One sample yielded the 12 T cell receptor beta chains listed below, sequenced in a study of blood T cell repertoires in COVID-19. TCRdb's copy holds only in-frame clones and misses some; the assay was immunoSEQ multiplex PCR. The data hold approximately 170,000 clones, with about 85% observed a single time. Sequencing was done on a sample of PBMCs or T cells enriched from blood (not recorded which). Receptors were obtained from a woman aged 45-59 years who had recovered from COVID-19.

The chain links TRBV7-3 to TRBJ1-6, with D possibly matching TRBD1 (6 bases). The CDR3 runs to 14 residues. The germline V and J ends were trimmed by 3 bases and 6 bases, with 9 bases remaining between them. Per germline, CDR1 SGHTA and CDR2 FQGTGA. The CDR3 region is CASSLGTSNSPLHF. The CDR3 nucleotides are TGTGCCAGCAGCTTGGGGACAAGTAATTCACCCCTCCACTTT. Combining the CDR3 with reference TRBV7-3 and TRBJ1-6 gives the whole variable domain GAGVSQTPSNKVTEKGKYVELRCDPISGHTALYWYRQSLGQGPEFLIYFQGTGAADDSGLPNDRFFAVRPEGSVSTLKIQRTERGDSAVYLCASSLGTSNSPLHFGNGTRLTVT.

This clone was observed once. The chain couples TRBV29-1 to TRBJ1-2; tentatively, D is TRBD1 (6 bases). This CDR3 has 12 amino acids. V lost 4 bases and J 5 bases, leaving 11 bases between the germline ends. The germline CDR1 and CDR2 sequences are SQVTM and ANQGSEA. The CDR3 is CSVVGTLYGYTF. CDR3 nucleotides: TGCAGCGTTGTCGGGACATTGTATGGCTACACCTTC.

The chain is built from TRBV7-8 and TRBJ2-2, with D possibly matching TRBD2 (7 bases). CDR1 and CDR2 from the germline V gene are SGHVS and FQNEAQ. CDR3 size: 16 residues. V dropped 1 base and J dropped 4 bases, with 13 bases sitting between them. The CDR3 loop reads CASSLGGGGGTGELFF. Here the CDR3 DNA reads TGTGCCAGCAGCTTAGGAGGCGGGGGCGGCACCGGGGAGCTGTTTTTT.

This chain links TRBV2 with TRBJ1-1; D not resolved. CDR1 is SNHLY, CDR2 FYNNEI, per germline. V lost 6 bases to trimming and J lost 5 bases, with 22 bases between them. CDR3 length: 16 residues. The CDR3 bases are TGTGCCAGCAGGGCCCCCCCCTACTCAGGAGGGACTGAAGCTTTCTTT. This gives the protein CASRAPPYSGGTEAFF. Drawing the rest from reference TRBV2 and TRBJ1-1, the complete variable domain is EPEVTQTPSHQVTQMGQEVILRCVPISNHLYFYWYRQILGQKVEFLVSFYNNEISEKSEIFDDQFSVERPDGSNFTLKIRSTKLEDSAMYFCASRAPPYSGGTEAFFGQGTRLTVV.

Concerning this clone: The junction shows a germline mismatch at one end, possibly a read error. The rearrangement links TRBV6-5 to TRBJ2-5, with a weak D call TRBD2 (6 bases). Germline CDR1 is MNHEY and CDR2 is SVGAGI. This CDR3 comprises 12 residues. This CDR3 is CASRQYSGVLHF. In nucleotides, the CDR3 is TGTGCCAGCAGGCAATACTCGGGGGTCTTACACTTC.

The chain uses TRBV27 and TRBJ2-1; D is perhaps TRBD2 (6 bases). V lost 4 bases and J lost 4, with 17 bases in between. Germline V gives CDR1 MNHEY, CDR2 SMNVEV (reference sequence). The CDR3 extends over 16 amino acids. The CDR3: CASSSAGTDTYNEQFF. As DNA, the CDR3 is TGTGCCAGCAGTTCCGCCGGGACTGATACTTACAATGAGCAGTTCTTC.

This clone came up once. The chain links TRBV7-9 to TRBJ2-1, with 10 nucleotides matching TRBD2. Germline-derived CDR1 and CDR2 are SEHNR and FQNEAQ (reference sequence). V lost 1 base and J lost 4; bases outside the gene matches: 1. CDR3 length equals 15 residues. CDR3 DNA: TGTGCCAGCAGCTTAGGTAGCGGGGGGTACAATGAGCAGTTCTTC. Translating gives CASSLGSGGYNEQFF.

The genes are TRBV3-1 (or the pseudogene TRBV3-2) and TRBJ1-6; the D is unclear. The ends were cut back, 1 base at V and 7 bases at J, with 11 bases in the middle. The V gene's germline CDR1 is LGHDT and CDR2 YNNKEL (reference sequence). The CDR3 runs to 15 residues. The CDR3 DNA follows: TGTGCCAGCAGCCAAGGGCAGTCGGGGAATTCACCCCTCCACTTT. Translation gives CASSQGQSGNSPLHF.

The chain couples TRBV5-1 to TRBJ2-1; 11 bases are a match to TRBD2. In germline, CDR1 is SGHRS, CDR2 YFSETQ. CDR3 length equals 16 residues. J was trimmed by 0 bases and V by 4 bases; bases with no gene match: 3. CDR3 region: CASSGTSGSSYNEQFF. The CDR3 nucleotides read TGCGCCAGCAGCGGAACTAGCGGGAGCTCCTACAATGAGCAGTTCTTC.

The gene calls are TRBV5-1 and TRBJ1-1; D remains ambiguous. Deletions cut 1 base from V and 1 base from J, with 8 bases between. This CDR3 spans 14 amino acids. CDR1 and CDR2 (germline): SGHRS, YFSETQ. CDR3 residues: CASSLLPGNTEAFF. The CDR3 nucleotides are TGCGCCAGCAGCTTGTTGCCAGGGAACACTGAAGCTTTCTTT. The full variable domain, completed using reference TRBV5-1 and TRBJ1-1, is KAGVTQTPRYLIKTRGQQVTLSCSPISGHRSVSWYQQTPGQGLQFLFEYFSETQRNKGNFPGRFSGRQFSNSRSEMNVSTLELGDSALYLCASSLLPGNTEAFFGQGTRLTVV.

The V call is TRBV7-9, the J call TRBJ1-6; 7 positions agree with TRBD1. The CDR3 runs to 16 residues. CDR1 SEHNR and CDR2 FQNEAQ come from the germline V gene (reference sequence). J lost 6 bases, V lost 5 bases, and 10 bases had no gene match. The CDR3 loop is CASSPYRDSSNSPLHF. CDR3 coding DNA: TGTGCCAGCAGCCCGTACCGGGACAGCAGTAATTCACCCCTCCACTTT.

The sample holds a few counts of this clone. J is TRBJ2-1 and V is TRBV6-1; TRBD2 agrees at 8 bases. This CDR3 is built from 16 residues. The trim removed 3 bases at V and 8 bases at J, leaving 12 bases unmatched. Germline CDR1 reads MNHNS; CDR2 reads SASEGT. The DNA for the CDR3 is TGTGCCAGCAGTGAGCTGGGCGGCGGGGGGTTCGATGAGCAGTTCTTC. It is translated as CASSELGGGGFDEQFF.